Each of the 17 T cell receptor beta chains below was sequenced from the same sample in a study of shared clonotypes between healthy human individuals. Measured with immunoSEQ multiplex PCR; TCRdb has only the in-frame clones, and not every one. The sample yields about 490,000 clones, 81% seen once. The specimen sequenced was PBMCs. Every receptor here comes from a woman between 35 and 50 years old in good health. Some clones in this sample may be carry-over from other donors' samples.

This chain uses TRBV5-1 with TRBJ2-5; D possibly corresponds to TRBD1 (6 bases). The CDR3 length is 14 residues. The germline V gene encodes CDR1 SGHRS and CDR2 YFSETQ. The ends were cut back, 5 bases at V and 7 bases at J, with 18 bases in the middle. The CDR3 bases are TGCGCCAGCAGTTTTACAGGGCAGTCGGGGACCCAGTACTTC. It translates to CASSFTGQSGTQYF.

This clone was recorded once. A far larger clone is just one base off, so this is likely a read error. The chain employs TRBV29-1 and TRBJ2-1, with 11 bases fitting TRBD2. From germline, CDR1 is SQVTM and CDR2 ANQGSEA. Germline trimming cut 7 bases from V and 7 bases from J; bases unmatched to any gene: 9. CDR3 length: 14 amino acids. This CDR3 reads CSAAPLAGANEQFF. The CDR3 DNA reads as TGCAGCGCTGCCCCACTAGCGGGAGCTAATGAGCAGTTCTTC.

This clone is a singleton in its sample. The chain recombines TRBV2 with TRBJ2-7; tentatively, D is TRBD2 (6 bases). CDR1 and CDR2 (germline): SNHLY, FYNNEI. This CDR3 is 15 amino acids long. Trimming pared 5 bases from V and 2 bases from J, leaving 16 bases between. The CDR3 protein is CASSTLLATPYEQYF. CDR3 bases: TGTGCCAGCAGTACCCTCCTAGCGACTCCCTACGAGCAGTACTTC.

Remarks on this clone: Since a much larger clone is just one base distant, this may be a read error. The same CDR3 arises from other DNA sequences in this sample as well. The CDR3 loop reads CASSPGQGFEPQHF. The CDR3 nucleotides read TGTGCCAGCTCACCAGGACAGGGGTTTGAGCCTCAGCATTTT. This chain uses TRBV18 with TRBJ1-5; 9 bases match TRBD1. Germline CDR1 KGHSH, CDR2 LQKENI. This CDR3 is 14 amino acids long.

A word on this clone: It is likely a read error: a sequence one base away is far more abundant. The J gene is TRBJ2-2, the V gene TRBV5-6; 7 bases map to TRBD2. Germline assignment: CDR1 SGHDT and CDR2 YYEEEE. This CDR3 is 15 amino acids long. V was clipped by 1 base and J by 9 bases; unmatched bases: 9. CDR3 nucleotide sequence: TGTGCCAGCAGCTTGAGTGGGACTAATTACAGGGAGCTGTTTTTT. This translates into CASSLSGTNYRELFF.

A few counts support this clone. The rearrangement links TRBV18 to TRBJ2-2; D is undetermined. The CDR3 runs to 15 residues. Germline lookup yields CDR1 KGHSH and CDR2 LQKENI. V lost 6 bases to trimming and J lost 3 bases, with 14 bases between them. CDR3 protein: CASSLARFDTGELFF. The DNA of the CDR3 is TGTGCCAGCTCTCTCGCCAGGTTCGACACCGGGGAGCTGTTTTTT.

The gene calls are TRBV14 and TRBJ1-2; TRBD1 aligns across 7 bases. The length of the CDR3 is 13 residues. Germline CDR1 and CDR2: SGHDN and FVKESK. Germline trimming cut 6 bases from V and 8 bases from J; bases unmatched to any gene: 9. CDR3 sequence (DNA): TGTGCCAGCAGACCACAGGGGACGTGGGGCTACACCTTC. It is translated as CASRPQGTWGYTF.

The V and J genes are TRBV2 and TRBJ1-5; no reliable D call. The germline V and J ends were trimmed by 4 bases and 2 bases, with 12 bases remaining between them. CDR1 and CDR2 (germline): SNHLY, FYNNEI. The CDR3 covers 15 residues. The CDR3 here is CASSVDPGGNQPQHF. As DNA, the CDR3 is TGTGCCAGCAGTGTAGACCCTGGTGGCAATCAGCCCCAGCATTTT.

The chain recombines TRBV19 with TRBJ2-3; 7 bases are shared with TRBD1. This CDR3 comprises 14 residues. Trimming took 3 bases from V and 3 from J; bases not matched to a gene: 3. The V gene's germline CDR1 is LNHDA and CDR2 SQIVND (reference sequence). The CDR3 region is CASSMRGQTDTQYF. The DNA of the CDR3 is TGTGCCAGTAGTATGAGGGGGCAGACAGATACGCAGTATTTT.

V gene TRBV4-2 combines with J gene TRBJ2-1; 9 bases align to TRBD2. CDR3 length: 17 residues. CDR1 and CDR2 (germline): LGHNA, YNFKEQ. The junction had 5 bases not matched to a gene; V was cut back by 0 bases and J by 2 bases. CDR3 amino acids: CASSQDPASGTYNEQFF. CDR3 bases: TGTGCCAGCAGCCAAGATCCGGCTAGCGGGACCTACAATGAGCAGTTCTTC.

This clone was counted between two and nine times. The chain combines TRBV15 with TRBJ2-4, with 16 positions matching TRBD2. Per germline, CDR1 LNHNV and CDR2 YYDKDF (reference sequence). The ends lost 3 bases at V and 1 base at J; junction bases unmatched: 3. The CDR3 has 18 residues. CDR3 region: CATSRGLAGGPAKNIQYF. The CDR3 DNA reads as TGTGCCACCAGCAGGGGACTAGCGGGAGGGCCTGCCAAAAACATTCAGTACTTC.

The chain uses TRBV10-1 and TRBJ2-2, with D unclear. Germline V gene lookup returns CDR1 WNHNN and CDR2 SYGVQD (reference sequence). The CDR3 totals 13 residues. V was shortened by 0 bases and J by 8 bases, with 7 bases between the two germline ends. The chain's CDR3 is CASSESPLGELFF. CDR3 sequence (DNA): TGCGCCAGCAGTGAGTCCCCCTTAGGGGAGCTGTTTTTT.

This chain uses TRBV11-2 with TRBJ1-4; 9 bases align to TRBD1. The trim removed 5 bases at V and 3 bases at J, leaving 1 base unmatched. CDR1 and CDR2 from the germline V gene are SGHAT and FQNNGV. The CDR3 totals 14 residues. CDR3 sequence (DNA): TGTGCCAGCAGCCGGGACAGGGCTAATGAAAAACTGTTTTTT. This sequence encodes CASSRDRANEKLFF.

The V gene is TRBV28, the J gene TRBJ1-5; TRBD1 aligns across 8 bases. Germline loops: CDR1 MDHEN, CDR2 SYDVKM. The CDR3 is 13 amino acids. The junction had 9 bases not matched to a gene; V was cut back by 6 bases and J by 11 bases. Written as DNA, the CDR3 is TGTGCCAGCAGATTACAGGGGGTAGGGTCCCAGCATTTT. The encoded protein is CASRLQGVGSQHF. The variable domain in full, completed from reference TRBV28 and TRBJ1-5, reads DVKVTQSSRYLVKRTGEKVFLECVQDMDHENMFWYRQDPGLGLRLIYFSYDVKMKEKGDIPEGYSVSREKKERFSLILESASTNQTSMYLCASRLQGVGSQHFGDGTRLSIL.

Note on this clone: A far larger clone is off by one base, so a read error is likely. The chain carries TRBV19 and TRBJ2-7, with TRBD1 matching 7 bases. J lost 12 bases, V lost 3 bases, and 5 bases had no gene match. Germline V gene data show CDR1 as LNHDA and CDR2 as SQIVND (reference sequence). The CDR3 is 11 amino acids. The CDR3 loop is CASSIGGQLYF. The CDR3 DNA follows: TGTGCCAGTAGTATTGGGGGACAGCTGTACTTC.

The chain is built from TRBV4-3 and TRBJ1-5; no reliable D call. V was cut by 0 bases and J by 2 bases, with 8 bases left in between. The germline CDR1 and CDR2 sequences are LGHNA and YSLEER. The length of the CDR3 is 15 residues. The CDR3: CASSQDNMGNQPQHF. The CDR3 bases are TGCGCCAGCAGCCAAGATAACATGGGCAATCAGCCCCAGCATTTT.

This rearrangement joins TRBV10-3 to TRBJ1-3, with a tentative D call TRBD1 (6 bases). Germline V gene lookup returns CDR1 ENHRY and CDR2 SYGVKD. V lost 6 bases, J lost 3 bases, and 21 bases lay in between. The CDR3 is made up of 17 amino acids. CDR3 loop: CAISLTAGAEVGNTIYF. In DNA form, the CDR3 reads TGTGCCATCAGCCTCACCGCGGGGGCTGAGGTTGGAAACACCATATATTTT.